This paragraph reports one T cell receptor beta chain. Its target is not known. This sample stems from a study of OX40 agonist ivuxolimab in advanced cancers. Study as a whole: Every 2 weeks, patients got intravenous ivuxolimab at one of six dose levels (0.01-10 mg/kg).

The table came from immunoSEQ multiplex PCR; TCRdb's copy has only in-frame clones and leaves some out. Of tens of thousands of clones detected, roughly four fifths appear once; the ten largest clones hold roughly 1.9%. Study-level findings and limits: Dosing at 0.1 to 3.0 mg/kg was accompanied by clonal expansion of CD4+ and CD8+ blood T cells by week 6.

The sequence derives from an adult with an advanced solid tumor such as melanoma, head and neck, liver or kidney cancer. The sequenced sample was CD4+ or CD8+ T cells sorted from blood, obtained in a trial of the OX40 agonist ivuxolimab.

The CDR3 protein is CASSYGQFETEAFF. Written as DNA, the CDR3 is TGTGCCAGCAGTTACGGCCAATTTGAGACTGAAGCTTTCTTT. The chain uses TRBV6-5 and TRBJ1-1, with D unclear. The CDR3 consists of 14 residues. The V gene's germline CDR1 is MNHEY and CDR2 SVGAGI. Deletions cut 2 bases from V and 5 bases from J, with 12 bases between.